This TCR beta chain was recovered during a study of T cells in Graves' hyperthyroidism and ophthalmopathy. RNA transcripts yielded amplified TCR beta CDR3 regions. During a first-round RT-PCR of the TCR CDR3, the HTBI primer set was used. TCRdb redid the calling of the multiplex PCR reads with MiXCR, one entry per CDR3 protein. The data hold a few hundred thousand distinct CDR3 sequences, with more than 15% observed a single time. CDR1 is SGHAT, CDR2 FQNNGV, per germline. J gave up 4 bases and V 2 bases, and 3 bases lay outside the gene matches. The CDR3 runs 14 residues. This clonotype was seen repeatedly, ten times or more.

Sequenced material: blood. The rearrangement links TRBV11-2 to TRBJ2-3, with TRBD2 matching 7 bases. The TCR sequence derives from a woman in her 30s with Graves' hyperthyroidism. The DNA of the CDR3 is TGTGCCAGCAGCTTACCGCGGGGGTCAGATACGCAGTATTTT. Protein sequence: CASSLPRGSDTQYF.